The 22 T cell receptor beta chains below all came from one sample that was sequenced in a study of cytomegalovirus exposure and HLA in healthy donors. Researchers ran the PCR with 60 Vbeta and 13 Jbeta primers. TCRdb's copy holds only in-frame clones and misses some; the assay was immunoSEQ multiplex PCR. The repertoire includes about 160,000 clones, roughly 85% of them detected once, and around 8% sits in the top ten. Sequencing was performed on PBMCs. These receptors came from a male donor in good health and CMV-seropositive.

The chain carries TRBV6-1 and TRBJ1-2, with D unclear. This CDR3 spans 12 amino acids. V gave up 6 bases and J gave up 9 bases, with 14 bases separating them. The germline gives CDR1 MNHNS, CDR2 SASEGT. The CDR3 bases are TGTGCCAGCAGACCCCAGCAACTACGCTACACCTTC. Encoded protein: CASRPQQLRYTF.

The gene calls are TRBV27 and TRBJ2-5, with D unresolved. V was clipped by 2 bases and J by 3 bases, with 7 bases between them. The CDR3 consists of 13 residues. Germline-derived CDR1 and CDR2 are MNHEY and SMNVEV (reference sequence). The CDR3 spells CASSLEREETQYF. CDR3 coding DNA: TGTGCCAGCAGTTTAGAGAGAGAAGAGACCCAGTACTTC.

V gene TRBV5-1 combines with J gene TRBJ1-2; D unresolved. This CDR3 is 12 amino acids long. The V gene lost 4 bases and the J gene lost 4 bases, with 8 bases spanning the gap. From germline, CDR1 is SGHRS and CDR2 YFSETQ. CDR3 bases: TGCGCCAGCAGCCCGGGGTCCTATGGCTACACCTTC. Protein: CASSPGSYGYTF.

Worth noting for this clone: One junction end does not reproduce the germline sequence, and a read error may be involved. The rearrangement joins TRBV9 to TRBJ2-6; TRBD2 agrees at 10 bases. The CDR3 has 17 residues. Per germline, CDR1 SGDLS and CDR2 YYNGEE. The CDR3 reads CASSASGRGTGANGLTF. In DNA form, the CDR3 reads TGTGCCAGCAGCGCCAGCGGGAGGGGCACTGGGGCCAACGGCCTGACTTTC.

This clone occurred once. The chain joins TRBV4-1 to TRBJ2-3, with a weak D call TRBD1 (6 bases). The CDR3 is made up of 14 amino acids. The germline V gene has CDR1 MGHRA and CDR2 YSYEKL. The V end lost 4 bases, the J end lost 9 bases, and 17 bases lay between the germline ends. In DNA, the CDR3 is TGCGCCAGCAGCCCCTCTCTCTCAGGGGAGACGCAGTATTTT. It is translated as CASSPSLSGETQYF.

A note on this clone: An end of the junction does not agree with germline; a read error may underlie this. The rearrangement links TRBV7-9 to TRBJ2-1, with TRBD2 as a possible D gene (6 bases). This CDR3 is built from 16 residues. CDR1 is SEHNR, CDR2 FQNEAQ, per germline (reference sequence). The CDR3 protein is CSSSLALSRGSDEQFF. The CDR3 DNA reads TGTTCCAGCAGCTTAGCCCTTTCGCGGGGTTCCGATGAGCAGTTCTTC.

The V and J genes are TRBV7-2 and TRBJ2-1; the match to TRBD2 covers 12 bases. Germline values: CDR1 SGHTA, CDR2 FQGNSA. CDR3 length: 16 amino acids. V lost 4 bases, J lost 9 bases, and 10 bases stayed unmatched. The CDR3 sequence is CASSSWLAGGPGEQFF. For the CDR3, the DNA is TGTGCCAGCAGCTCCTGGCTAGCGGGGGGGCCCGGTGAGCAGTTCTTC.

The rearrangement uses TRBV19 and TRBJ2-7, with 7 bases fitting TRBD1. From germline, CDR1 is LNHDA and CDR2 SQIVND (reference sequence). Trimming cost V 6 bases and J 4 bases; bases outside gene matches: 12. The CDR3 has 15 amino acids. The CDR3 loop reads CASSLMGQGVYEQYF. The CDR3 DNA sequence: TGTGCCAGTAGCCTCATGGGGCAGGGGGTATACGAGCAGTACTTC.

V and J are TRBV9 and TRBJ2-2, with 8 bases aligning to TRBD2. The CDR3 spans 14 residues. CDR1 and CDR2 (germline): SGDLS, YYNGEE. After removal of 0 bases from V and 6 bases from J, the junction contained 1 base not matched to a gene. Here the CDR3 DNA reads TGTGCCAGCAGCGTAGAGGGACTAGCCGGGGAGCTGTTTTTT. Its translation: CASSVEGLAGELFF.

This sequence joins TRBV30 and TRBJ2-1; 11 nucleotides line up with TRBD1. CDR1 is GTSNPN, CDR2 SVGIG, per germline (reference sequence). The V gene end was trimmed by 7 bases and the J gene end by 4 bases; junction bases not matched to a gene: 9. There are 15 residues in the CDR3. As DNA, the CDR3 is TGTGCCTCAACTGGGGACAGGGGGAGGTACAATGAGCAGTTCTTC. It translates to CASTGDRGRYNEQFF.

The V and J genes are TRBV5-6 and TRBJ2-7; 9 bases are shared with TRBD1. The V segment lost 0 bases and the J segment 2 bases; nucleotides outside the gene matches: 6. Germline CDR1 SGHDT, CDR2 YYEEEE. This CDR3 region has 16 residues. In nucleotides, the CDR3 is TGTGCCAGCAGCTTGGCAGGGGACAGGGATCCCTACGAGCAGTACTTC. Translated: CASSLAGDRDPYEQYF.

This sequence joins TRBV4-3 and TRBJ2-5; 11 nucleotides agree with TRBD2. Trimming at V came to 0 bases and at J to 3 bases, leaving 9 bases not matched to a gene. From germline, CDR1 is LGHNA and CDR2 YSLEER. The CDR3 runs to 18 residues. CDR3 in amino acids: CASSQEIGLAGDKETQYF. CDR3 DNA sequence: TGCGCCAGCAGCCAAGAAATAGGACTAGCGGGCGATAAAGAGACCCAGTACTTC.

This chain links TRBV18 with TRBJ1-2; D is unclear. Germline lookup yields CDR1 KGHSH and CDR2 LQKENI. Trimming removed 4 bases from V and 8 bases from J, with 20 bases in between. This CDR3 contains 15 residues. The DNA for the CDR3 is TGTGCCAGCTCACGCGACTCGGACTTGATATGGGGCTACACCTTC. This sequence encodes CASSRDSDLIWGYTF.

The chain carries TRBV9 and TRBJ2-3; TRBD1 matches at 8 bases. The CDR3 has 12 residues. Germline assignment: CDR1 SGDLS and CDR2 YYNGEE. With V trimmed by 4 bases and J by 9 bases, 4 bases remained unmatched. DNA of the CDR3: TGTGCCAGCAGCAGACAGGGGTGGACGCAGTATTTT. Residues: CASSRQGWTQYF.

V gene TRBV5-8 combines with J gene TRBJ1-3; 7 positions agree with TRBD1. V shed 2 bases and J 4 bases; nucleotides not matched to a gene: 3. The CDR3 sequence is 14 residues long. The germline CDR1 and CDR2 sequences are SGHTS and YDEGEE. The chain's CDR3 is CASSLRGPGNTIYF. CDR3 coding DNA: TGTGCCAGCAGCTTAAGGGGGCCCGGAAACACCATATATTTT.

V and J are TRBV5-1 and TRBJ1-1; tentatively, D is TRBD1 (5 bases). The CDR3 is made up of 18 amino acids. V was shortened by 2 bases and J by 3 bases, with 23 bases between the two germline ends. Germline-derived CDR1 and CDR2 are SGHRS and YFSETQ. The CDR3 DNA is TGCGCCAGCAGCTTCTTCGGAGGGGAGGGGAGGGTCTACACTGAAGCTTTCTTT. Amino acids: CASSFFGGEGRVYTEAFF. The whole variable domain, filled in from reference TRBV5-1 and TRBJ1-1, reads KAGVTQTPRYLIKTRGQQVTLSCSPISGHRSVSWYQQTPGQGLQFLFEYFSETQRNKGNFPGRFSGRQFSNSRSEMNVSTLELGDSALYLCASSFFGGEGRVYTEAFFGQGTRLTVV.

J is TRBJ2-3 and V is TRBV20-1; no definite D call. Trimming removed 6 bases from V and 8 bases from J, with 12 bases in between. Germline CDR1 is DFQATT and CDR2 is SNEGSKA (reference sequence). The CDR3 extends over 11 amino acids. The CDR3 spells CSAVSVSTQYF. In nucleotides, the CDR3 is TGCAGTGCGGTGAGTGTGAGTACGCAGTATTTT.

The sample holds one count of this clone. The chain uses TRBV4-1 and TRBJ1-1; D is perhaps TRBD1 (5 bases). Trimming removed 5 bases from V and 1 base from J, with 14 bases in between. CDR1 and CDR2 from the germline V gene are MGHRA and YSYEKL. The CDR3 is made up of 15 amino acids. The CDR3 sequence: CASSVSQGRNTEAFF. The CDR3 DNA sequence: TGCGCCAGCAGCGTTTCCCAGGGCCGGAACACTGAAGCTTTCTTT.

The count of this clone is one. J is TRBJ2-6 and V is TRBV6-5; D is undetermined. V dropped 2 bases and J dropped 0 bases, with 8 bases sitting between them. Germline lookup yields CDR1 MNHEY and CDR2 SVGAGI. This CDR3 is 16 amino acids long. CDR3 in DNA: TGTGCCAGCAGTTACGTTTCCGGCTCTGGGGCCAACGTCCTGACTTTC. Translating it yields CASSYVSGSGANVLTF.

The chain joins TRBV11-2 to TRBJ1-1; TRBD1 aligns across 9 bases. Germline V gene data show CDR1 as SGHAT and CDR2 as FQNNGV. CDR3 size: 17 residues. V lost 3 bases, J lost 4 bases, and 12 bases stayed unmatched. In DNA, the CDR3 is TGTGCCAGCAGCTTTACTCATGGGACAGGGTTGTCCACTGAAGCTTTCTTT. Its translation is CASSFTHGTGLSTEAFF.

This clone was observed a handful of times. The CDR3 DNA reads TGTGCCAGCAGTTACTCTCAGGATACGGAGGTATATGGCTACACCTTC. This codes for CASSYSQDTEVYGYTF. V is TRBV6-6 and J is TRBJ1-2, with D uncertain. The CDR3 length is 16 residues. Germline values: CDR1 MNHNY, CDR2 SVGAGI (reference sequence). Trimming stripped 0 bases from V and 5 bases from J, with 16 bases between.

The CDR3 here is CATSRQGPQHF. As DNA, the CDR3 is TGTGCCACCAGCAGACAGGGGCCCCAGCATTTT. J is TRBJ1-5 and V is TRBV15; the D gene is possibly TRBD1 (5 bases). Trimming cost V 2 bases and J 9 bases, with 5 bases left between them. This CDR3 spans 11 amino acids. Germline values: CDR1 LNHNV, CDR2 YYDKDF (reference sequence). Supplemented by reference TRBV15 and TRBJ1-5, the full variable domain reads DAMVIQNPRYQVTQFGKPVTLSCSQTLNHNVMYWYQQKSSQAPKLLFHYYDKDFNNEADTPDNFQSRRPNTSFCFLDIRSPGLGDTAMYLCATSRQGPQHFGDGTRLSIL.